This T cell receptor (beta chain) was sequenced during a study of blood T cell repertoires in COVID-19 (dated by TCRdb to about 2020). About the investigation overall: Collaborator samples came from the United States, Italy and Spain and covered acute and convalescent phases of COVID-19. The sample metadata nearly always contained a de-identified subject ID, COVID-19 status, age in years and sex. A freely available public database, intended as a resource for researchers studying the immune response to SARS-CoV-2, is where the repertoires were released. Deeply sampled blood TCRbeta repertoires from subjects exposed to, actively infected with, or recovered from COVID-19 were included in the dataset. The material from the prospective study consisted of cDNA or gDNA derived from T cells, B-cell-depleted T cells, or PBMCs. HLA class I and class II types, where available, came from metadata supplied by the sample provider rather than from assay-based typing. The samples were drawn from the first 160 participants of the ongoing ImmuneRACE study and from some 1,300 subjects provided by 6 global collaborators. What the authors observed across the whole study: The amount of clinical and demographic metadata varied by source and participant and was provided uncurated.

As to this clone: The target of this receptor is not known. Qualities for individual bases were not recorded, and no much larger clone is one base off.

The immunoSEQ Assay, a bias-controlled multiplex PCR, was used to amplify TCRbeta CDR3 regions from genomic DNA. On the study's bioinformatics: Within the assay, amplification of reference gene primers was used to estimate how many nucleated cells each sample contained. Sequence reads were collapsed and filtered to measure the absolute abundance of every unique TCRbeta CDR3 rearrangement. For each sample, productive Simpson clonality was calculated as the square root of Simpson's diversity index over productive rearrangements. TCRdb retrieved this table from immuneACCESS and kept in-frame rearrangements only. Not all clones are present; in checked studies, unresolved V genes account for under half, and no reason is known for the remainder. Clone size and the V and J calls come from that table; the DNA yielded D and trimming. Across this sample there are tens of thousands of clones, with 81% seen only once. The ten top clones hold under 30% of the sample.

The junction shows trimming of 0 bases on V and 2 bases on J, and the gene matches do not reach 2 bases of it. CDR1 and CDR2 (SGHTA, FQGNSA) derive from the germline V gene. The CDR3, cysteine through phenylalanine, is 16 amino acids long. The CDR3 DNA has 48 bases and is translated from base 1. Collaborating institutions collected whole blood in K2EDTA tubes following their own protocols. Collaborator samples were shipped for TCRbeta analysis as frozen whole blood, isolated PBMCs, or DNA extracted from either sample type. Recombination linked TRBV7-2 to TRBJ2-7, and TRBD2 aligns with 12 junction nucleotides. Sample: peripheral blood. The receptor's source is a woman aged 80 or over with active or convalescent COVID-19. The CDR3 sequence is CASSLAGTSGPYEQYF. The DNA sequence is as follows: TGTGCCAGCAGCTTAGCGGGGACTAGCGGGCCCTACGAGCAGTACTTC.